What follows are 21 T cell receptor beta chains derived from one specimen sequenced in a study of OX40 agonist ivuxolimab in advanced cancers. The table came from immunoSEQ multiplex PCR; TCRdb's copy has only in-frame clones and leaves some out. The table has about 46,000 clones, around 90% seen once. Specimen: CD4+ or CD8+ T cells sorted from blood, collected in a trial of the OX40 agonist ivuxolimab. These receptor sequences come from an adult with an advanced solid tumor such as melanoma, head and neck, liver or kidney cancer.

This clone was detected only once. The chain employs TRBV4-3 and TRBJ2-2, with unresolved D. The CDR3 runs to 14 residues. Trimming took 2 bases from V and 7 from J, leaving 11 bases between them. Looked up from germline, CDR1 is LGHNA and CDR2 is YSLEER. The CDR3 coding sequence is TGCGCCAGCAGCCAACGCCGTTCGGGCGGGGAGCTGTTTTTT. Translated, it gives CASSQRRSGGELFF.

This clone is medium-sized within its sample. The gene calls are TRBV4-1 and TRBJ2-7; 7 bases are shared with TRBD1. This CDR3 is built from 13 residues. The germline V gene encodes CDR1 MGHRA and CDR2 YSYEKL. Trimming cost V 3 bases and J 6 bases; bases outside gene matches: 5. The CDR3 protein is CASSHSGGVEQYF. The CDR3, as DNA: TGCGCCAGCAGCCATTCAGGGGGAGTCGAGCAGTACTTC.

The chain recombines TRBV19 with TRBJ1-2; maybe TRBD1 (5 bases). V gave up 5 bases and J gave up 1 base, with 20 bases separating them. The CDR3 has 17 amino acids. Germline V gives CDR1 LNHDA, CDR2 SQIVND (reference sequence). The CDR3 coding sequence is TGTGCCAGTAGTTTCCGCCGGGACCGTGATTATAACTATGGCTACACCTTC. This codes for CASSFRRDRDYNYGYTF.

The rearrangement joins TRBV2 to TRBJ2-7; 7 bases are shared with TRBD1. Germline-derived CDR1 and CDR2 are SNHLY and FYNNEI. This CDR3 has 12 residues. The V segment lost 8 bases and the J segment 2 bases; nucleotides outside the gene matches: 3. The CDR3 DNA follows: TGTGCCAGCGGGACAGACCCCTACGAGCAGTACTTC. This gives the protein CASGTDPYEQYF.

This clone was seen just once. J is TRBJ1-5 and V is TRBV29-1; D might be TRBD1 (6 bases). Trimming cost V 6 bases and J 0 bases, with 24 bases left between them. The germline V gene has CDR1 SQVTM and CDR2 ANQGSEA. This CDR3 region has 18 residues. Written as DNA, the CDR3 is TGCAGCGTCGGGGGCCTTGGTTCGGGGGACCCTAGCAATCAGCCCCAGCATTTT. Amino acid sequence: CSVGGLGSGDPSNQPQHF.

This chain links TRBV6-5 with TRBJ1-2; D is unclear. The CDR3 runs 12 residues. V lost 7 bases and J 6 bases, leaving 12 bases between the germline ends. Germline lookup yields CDR1 MNHEY and CDR2 SVGAGI. The CDR3 DNA is TGTGCCAGCACCCCTCGAGAGAATGGCTACACCTTC. Protein sequence: CASTPRENGYTF.

The chain carries TRBV7-9 and TRBJ2-2; maybe TRBD1 (5 bases). Between the trimmed V and J ends, which lost 3 bases and 3 bases, there was a span of 8 bases. The CDR3 runs 14 residues. Germline V lookup: CDR1 SEHNR, CDR2 FQNEAQ (reference sequence). The CDR3 here is CASSFSTDTGELFF. CDR3 DNA sequence: TGTGCCAGCAGCTTCTCGACAGACACCGGGGAGCTGTTTTTT.

The CDR3 DNA is TGTGCCAGTAGGAAAGGGTTCCGTGGTGACAATGAGCAGTTCTTC. Protein: CASRKGFRGDNEQFF. The V and J genes are TRBV19 and TRBJ2-1; D remains unclear. V lost 6 bases to trimming and J lost 5 bases, with 17 bases between them. Germline values: CDR1 LNHDA, CDR2 SQIVND (reference sequence). CDR3 length: 15 amino acids.

J is TRBJ1-5 and V is TRBV4-1; 9 bases are shared with TRBD1. V lost 3 bases and J lost 3; bases outside the gene matches: 12. In germline, CDR1 is MGHRA, CDR2 YSYEKL. This CDR3 region has 18 residues. The CDR3 is CASSQGALGQGINQPQHF. CDR3 DNA sequence: TGCGCCAGCAGCCAGGGTGCCCTCGGACAGGGGATCAATCAGCCCCAGCATTTT.

The chain joins TRBV5-1 to TRBJ2-7; 7 nucleotides line up with TRBD1. CDR3 length: 14 amino acids. With 4 bases clipped from V and 6 bases from J, the junction kept 10 bases outside the gene matches. Germline values: CDR1 SGHRS, CDR2 YFSETQ. The CDR3: CASSRTGFFSEQYF. The CDR3 DNA sequence: TGCGCCAGCAGCCGGACAGGTTTTTTCAGCGAGCAGTACTTC.

This rearrangement joins TRBV21-1 to TRBJ2-2; the D call of TRBD1 is as the table states it, not checked on the DNA. TRBV21-1 is noted as a pseudogene. The CDR3 consists of 21 residues. The CDR3 loop reads CASSKRGFHKTPGGNTGELFF. In DNA, the CDR3 is TGTGCCAGCAGCAAACGTGGTTTCCATAAAACCCCAGGGGGAAACACCGGGGAGCTGTTTTTT.

The chain combines TRBV5-1 with TRBJ2-1; D may match TRBD1 or TRBD2 (7 bases each). CDR1 is SGHRS and CDR2 is YFSETQ in the germline V gene. The CDR3 runs 17 residues. The V end was cut by 1 base, the J end by 10 bases, with 24 bases between. The CDR3, as DNA: TGCGCCAGCAGCTTGTCTTCGACAGGGAAGTTAGCGGGCGAGCAGTTCTTC. Translated: CASSLSSTGKLAGEQFF.

CDR3 residues: CASSPLTNYGYTF. The CDR3 nucleotides are TGTGCCAGCAGTCCCCTCACCAACTATGGCTACACCTTC. This rearrangement joins TRBV27 to TRBJ1-2; D is unresolved. Trimming removed 5 bases at V and 2 bases at J, with 9 bases between. There are 13 residues in the CDR3. CDR1 is MNHEY, CDR2 SMNVEV, per germline (reference sequence).

This sequence joins TRBV10-2 and TRBJ2-7; 8 nucleotides align to TRBD1. The CDR3 spans 13 residues. The V segment lost 3 bases and the J segment 6 bases; nucleotides outside the gene matches: 4. Germline values: CDR1 WSHSY, CDR2 SAAADI. This CDR3 is CASSDVRGLEQYF. The CDR3 nucleotides read TGCGCCAGCAGTGATGTCAGGGGGCTCGAGCAGTACTTC.

The rearrangement links TRBV5-1 to TRBJ2-1, with 11 bases identical to TRBD2. CDR1 is SGHRS, CDR2 YFSETQ, per germline. V lost 3 bases, J lost 8 bases, and 10 bases stayed unmatched. This CDR3 is 16 amino acids long. The CDR3 bases are TGCGCCAGCAGCTCCTACACTAGCGGGAGTACGGATGAGCAGTTCTTC. Protein sequence: CASSSYTSGSTDEQFF.

V and J are TRBV25-1 and TRBJ1-5; D may be TRBD1 (5 bases). Germline V gives CDR1 MGHDK, CDR2 SYGVNS. The V and J ends lost 6 bases and 4 bases respectively, with 16 bases between them. This CDR3 region has 15 residues. CDR3 DNA: TGTGCCAGCAGACCTTCGGGGGTTAGAAATCAGCCCCAGCATTTT. Amino acids: CASRPSGVRNQPQHF.

The chain is built from TRBV5-1 and TRBJ2-1; TRBD2 aligns across 9 bases. CDR3 length: 17 residues. The junction had 7 bases not matched to a gene; V was cut back by 0 bases and J by 3 bases. Germline CDR1 and CDR2: SGHRS and YFSETQ. In DNA, the CDR3 is TGCGCCAGCAGCTTGGGACAGCGGGAGGCATACTACAATGAGCAGTTCTTC. Translation: CASSLGQREAYYNEQFF.

The CDR3 sequence: CASSPPYRGQGNEQFF. The CDR3 nucleotides are TGTGCCAGCTCACCACCGTACAGGGGGCAGGGCAATGAGCAGTTCTTC. The chain carries TRBV18 and TRBJ2-1, with 9 bases that match TRBD1. Germline loops: CDR1 KGHSH, CDR2 LQKENI. V was pared by 0 bases and J by 6 bases, with 6 bases of the junction left unmatched. The CDR3 is made up of 16 amino acids. Together with reference TRBV18 and TRBJ2-1, the CDR3 gives the full variable domain: NAGVMQNPRHLVRRRGQEARLRCSPMKGHSHVYWYRQLPEEGLKFMVYLQKENIIDESGMPKERFSAEFPKEGPSILRIQQVVRGDSAAYFCASSPPYRGQGNEQFFGPGTRLTVL.

The rearrangement joins TRBV4-1 to TRBJ2-5, with D perhaps TRBD2 (6 bases). Germline-derived CDR1 and CDR2 are MGHRA and YSYEKL. The V gene lost 4 bases and the J gene lost 4 bases, with 13 bases spanning the gap. This CDR3 has 14 residues. The CDR3 nucleotides are TGCGCCAGCAGCCGGGGGGTTAGACCAGAGACCCAGTACTTC. It specifies CASSRGVRPETQYF.

The chain couples TRBV4-3 to TRBJ2-1; D remains unclear. This CDR3 spans 19 amino acids. The ends were cut back, 0 bases at V and 4 bases at J, with 22 bases in the middle. The germline V gene encodes CDR1 LGHNA and CDR2 YSLEER. CDR3 protein: CASSQDRQLSRREYNEQFF. The CDR3 DNA reads TGCGCCAGCAGCCAAGATCGGCAGTTGTCTAGGCGTGAATACAATGAGCAGTTCTTC.

The CDR3 here is CASSLDPGNTEAFF. CDR3 nucleotides: TGTGCCAGCAGCTTAGACCCAGGGAACACTGAAGCTTTCTTT. The rearrangement joins TRBV7-9 to TRBJ1-1; D not resolved. Germline V lookup: CDR1 SEHNR, CDR2 FQNEAQ (reference sequence). The CDR3 sequence is 14 residues long. The V and J ends lost 1 base and 1 base respectively, with 7 bases between them. The entire variable domain, with the rest obtained from reference TRBV7-9 and TRBJ1-1, is as follows: DTGVSQNPRHKITKRGQNVTFRCDPISEHNRLYWYRQTLGQGPEFLTYFQNEAQLEKSRLLSDRFSAERPKGSFSTLEIQRTEQGDSAMYLCASSLDPGNTEAFFGQGTRLTVV.